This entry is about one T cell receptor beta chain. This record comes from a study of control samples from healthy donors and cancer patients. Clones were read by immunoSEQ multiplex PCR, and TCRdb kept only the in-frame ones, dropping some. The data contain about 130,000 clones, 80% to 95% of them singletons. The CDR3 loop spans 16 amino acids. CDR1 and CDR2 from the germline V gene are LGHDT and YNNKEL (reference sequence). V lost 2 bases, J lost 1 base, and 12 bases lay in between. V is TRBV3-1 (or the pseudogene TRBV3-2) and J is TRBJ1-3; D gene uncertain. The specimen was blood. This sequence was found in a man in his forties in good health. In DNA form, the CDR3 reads TGTGCCAGCAGCCAATATATTCAATCTTCTGGAAACACCATATATTTT. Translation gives CASSQYIQSSGNTIYF.